This T cell receptor (beta chain) derives from a study of metastatic and nonmetastatic thyroid tumors. Ahead of thyroid surgery, no patient had received treatment of any kind. Methods used by the authors: In papillary thyroid cancer, a distant-metastasis classifier was built using CDR3 differences across clinicopathological groups. TCRdb re-analyzed the PCR reads using MiXCR. The V and J calls were not made by the authors but by TCRdb's processing. The sample consists of roughly 59,000 clones, about 16% of them appearing once. This clone was seen many times. CDR1 and CDR2 (germline): DFQATT, SNEGSKA (reference sequence). The V and J ends lost 2 bases and 1 base respectively, with 8 bases between them. This CDR3 contains 13 residues.

The sequence derives from a male donor with papillary thyroid cancer or a benign thyroid nodule (not recorded which). Some clones in this sample may be carry-over from other donors' samples. Sequences were obtained from blood. This chain uses TRBV20-1 with TRBJ1-1; D gene ambiguous. CDR3 DNA sequence: TGCAGTGCTAGACGGTCGGGGAACACTGAAGCTTTCTTT. Its translation is CSARRSGNTEAFF.